The sequence of this T cell receptor beta chain was determined in a study of OX40 agonist ivuxolimab in advanced cancers. Overall study findings and caveats: Compared with others, partial responders at 0.1-3.0 mg/kg displayed clonal expansion among the lowest. Both CD4+ and CD8+ T cell populations in blood had undergone clonal expansion by week 6 at 0.1 to 3.0 mg/kg. There were also nonresponders showing low normalized T-cell clonal expansion.

Regarding this clone: Its antigen remains unidentified.

Here immunoSEQ multiplex PCR was the method, and the copy in TCRdb shows in-frame clones only, minus some. In the table there are tens of thousands of clones, 80% of which are singletons. The CDR3 has 14 residues. Germline CDR1 is KGHSH and CDR2 is LQKENI. With 2 bases clipped from V and 8 bases from J, the junction kept 5 bases outside the gene matches. V and J are TRBV18 and TRBJ1-5, with 8 bases matching TRBD1. This material consisted of CD4+ or CD8+ T cells sorted from blood, taken in a trial of the OX40 agonist ivuxolimab. This sequence originates from an adult with an advanced solid tumor such as melanoma, head and neck, liver or kidney cancer. The DNA for the CDR3 is TGTGCCAGCTCACCAGACAGGGGATGGGAGCCCCAGCATTTT. Protein: CASSPDRGWEPQHF.